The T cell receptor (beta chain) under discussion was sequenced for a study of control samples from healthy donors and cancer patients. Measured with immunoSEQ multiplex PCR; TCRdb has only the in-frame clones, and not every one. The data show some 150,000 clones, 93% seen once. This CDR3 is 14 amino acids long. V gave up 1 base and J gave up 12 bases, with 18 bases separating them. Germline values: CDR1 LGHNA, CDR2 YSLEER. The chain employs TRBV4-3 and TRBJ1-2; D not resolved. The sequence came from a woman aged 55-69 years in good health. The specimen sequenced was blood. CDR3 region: CASSQGHTENRHTF. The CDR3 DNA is TGCGCCAGCAGCCAAGGCCACACAGAAAACCGGCACACCTTC.